The 6 T cell receptor beta chains below were found in one sample sequenced in a study of blood T cell repertoires in COVID-19. The method was immunoSEQ multiplex PCR; TCRdb's version includes in-frame clones alone and lacks a portion of them. Of 200,000 to 300,000 clones listed, around 84% are singletons. The sequenced material came from peripheral blood. These TCRs come from a man between 60 and 75 years old with acute or convalescent COVID-19.

This chain uses TRBV5-1 with TRBJ1-6; 7 positions match TRBD1. CDR3 size: 15 residues. V lost 0 bases and J lost 5; bases outside the gene matches: 2. Germline V CDR1 and CDR2: SGHRS, YFSETQ. CDR3 bases: TGCGCCAGCAGCTTGGGCACAGGGGATAATTCACCCCTCCACTTT. Its protein is CASSLGTGDNSPLHF.

The rearrangement links TRBV28 to TRBJ1-2, with D unresolved. The ends were cut back, 5 bases at V and 4 bases at J, with 5 bases in the middle. The CDR3 is made up of 11 amino acids. Per the germline V gene, CDR1 is MDHEN and CDR2 is SYDVKM. The CDR3 reads CASSPFYGYTF. The CDR3 bases are TGTGCCAGCAGTCCCTTCTATGGCTACACCTTC.

A remark on this clone: The junction and the germline gene differ at one end; a read error may be behind it. The rearrangement joins TRBV3-1 (or the pseudogene TRBV3-2) to TRBJ1-1; 7 bases agree with TRBD1. Per germline, CDR1 LGHDT and CDR2 YNNKEL (reference sequence). The CDR3 extends over 14 amino acids. CDR3 amino acids: CAGSQATGATEAFF. CDR3 nucleotides: TGTGCCGGCAGCCAAGCAACAGGGGCCACTGAAGCTTTCTTT.

The genes are TRBV10-2 and TRBJ2-1; D might be TRBD2 (6 bases). Germline CDR1 reads WSHSY; CDR2 reads SAAADI. V lost 4 bases to trimming and J lost 5 bases, with 9 bases between them. This CDR3 region has 13 residues. The CDR3 sequence: CASSALAHNEQFF. CDR3 nucleotides: TGCGCCAGCAGTGCACTAGCCCACAATGAGCAGTTCTTC.

The rearrangement joins TRBV5-1 to TRBJ2-5; 7 bases fit TRBD1. Looked up from germline, CDR1 is SGHRS and CDR2 is YFSETQ. The ends lost 4 bases at V and 1 base at J; junction bases unmatched: 7. The CDR3 runs 15 residues. The CDR3 reads CASSPFGTAQETQYF. CDR3 coding DNA: TGCGCCAGCAGCCCCTTCGGGACAGCCCAAGAGACCCAGTACTTC.

This clone has only one observation. The gene calls are TRBV19 and TRBJ1-2; TRBD1 matches at 8 bases. The CDR3 runs 13 residues. After removal of 5 bases from V and 6 bases from J, the junction contained 5 bases not matched to a gene. Germline CDR1 and CDR2: LNHDA and SQIVND (reference sequence). CDR3 in DNA: TGTGCCAGTAGTTACTCGGGACAGGATGGCTACACCTTC. It codes for CASSYSGQDGYTF.